A selection of T cell receptor beta chains follows, all from one sample in a study of early T cells in non-severe SARS-CoV-2 infection. Using its own MiXCR run on the 5' RACE reads, TCRdb lists one record per CDR3 protein. The table has tens of thousands of distinct CDR3 sequences, less than 15% seen once; the top ten hold 6%. Sequencing was done on a sample of whole blood. The receptors were sampled from an adult who was a healthcare worker with PCR-confirmed SARS-CoV-2 infection or an uninfected control (not recorded which). Each CDR3 is given with its conserved first and last residue. D genes are given only for firm matches. A row's size may be missing; if present it is once, few, many or a size class.

TRBV12-3/TRBV12-4	13	TRBJ1-5	few	NA	CASSLGDSQPQHF	TGTGCCAGCAGCCTGGGAGACAGTCAGCCCCAGCATTTT
TRBV2	16	TRBJ1-6	many	TRBD1	CASSDSGGTSNSPLHF	TGTGCCAGCAGTGACTCAGGGGGTACGAGTAATTCACCCCTCCACTTT
TRBV7-8	15	TRBJ1-2	NA	NA	CASSFTGSRYYGYTF	TGTGCCAGCAGCTTTACCGGCAGCCGATATTATGGCTACACCTTC
TRBV7-3	16	TRBJ2-3	few	TRBD1	CASSLGETGNADTQYF	TGTGCCAGCAGCCTAGGGGAGACAGGGAATGCAGATACGCAGTATTTT
TRBV7-2	14	TRBJ2-7	few	NA	CASSPPVGGGEPYF	TGTGCCAGCAGCCCACCCGTCGGAGGGGGCGAGCCTTACTTC
TRBV28	16	TRBJ1-5	few	TRBD1	CASSPFDRGRGQPQHF	TGTGCCAGCAGTCCCTTCGACAGGGGGCGCGGTCAGCCCCAGCATTTT
TRBV5-5	15	TRBJ2-3	NA	NA	CASSAGTLGTDTQYF	TGTGCCAGCAGCGCCGGGACCCTGGGCACAGATACGCAGTATTTT
TRBV5-1	13	TRBJ1-4	few	NA	CASTRDGGEKLFF	TGCGCCAGCACCCGTGATGGCGGTGAAAAACTGTTTTTT
TRBV20-1	13	TRBJ1-5	many	NA	CSARVYSNQPQHF	TGCAGTGCTAGAGTATATAGCAATCAGCCCCAGCATTTT
TRBV20-1	14	TRBJ2-3	many	TRBD2	CSAHSRTRPDTQYF	TGCAGTGCTCATTCCAGGACTAGACCAGATACGCAGTATTTT
TRBV4-1	15	TRBJ1-1	NA	NA	CASSQAHSANVEAFF	TGCGCCAGCAGCCAAGCTCACAGCGCCAATGTCGAAGCTTTCTTT
TRBV7-3	13	TRBJ2-3	NA	NA	CASSSRGADTQYF	TGTGCCAGCAGCTCCAGGGGGGCAGATACGCAGTATTTT
TRBV28	14	TRBJ2-7	NA	TRBD1	CASSLGGQYYEQYF	TGTGCCAGCAGTTTAGGGGGACAGTACTACGAGCAGTACTTC
TRBV11-2	14	TRBJ2-3	many	NA	CASRGGQSTDTQYF	TGTGCCAGCAGGGGGGGGCAAAGCACAGATACGCAGTATTTT
TRBV20-1	13	TRBJ2-5	NA	NA	CSASTWGFETQYF	TGCAGTGCTAGTACCTGGGGTTTTGAGACCCAGTACTTC
TRBV7-2	13	TRBJ1-5	NA	TRBD1	CASSLTGQRPQHF	TGTGCCAGCAGCTTGACAGGGCAAAGGCCCCAGCATTTT
TRBV11-2	16	TRBJ2-3	NA	NA	CASSLASGVSTDTQYF	TGTGCCAGCAGCTTAGCCTCGGGCGTGAGCACAGATACGCAGTATTTT
TRBV19	14	TRBJ2-3	many	TRBD1	CASTGTGKGNTQYF	TGTGCCAGTACGGGGACAGGGAAGGGAAATACGCAGTATTTT
TRBV29-1	14	TRBJ2-1	many	NA	CSVEEPQGADEQFF	TGCAGCGTTGAAGAGCCCCAGGGAGCGGATGAGCAGTTCTTC
TRBV30	11	TRBJ1-1	NA	NA	CAWRRNTEAFF	TGTGCCTGGAGGAGGAACACTGAAGCTTTCTTT